One and the same sample provided the 13 T cell receptor beta chains below, sequenced in a study of T cell responses to AZD1222 COVID-19 vaccine. Data came from immunoSEQ multiplex PCR; TCRdb stores just in-frame clones and leaves some out. This table has some 200,000 clones, roughly 92% appearing once. The sample in question was peripheral blood, obtained 28 days after the second AZD1222 dose. Source of these receptors: an adult who received the AZD1222 COVID-19 vaccine.

The J gene is TRBJ1-5, the V gene TRBV28, with D uncertain. Trimming took 8 bases from V and 0 from J, leaving 11 bases between them. The CDR3 loop spans 14 amino acids. The germline CDR1 and CDR2 sequences are MDHEN and SYDVKM. CDR3 in DNA: TGTGCCAGCCTTTCCTTGTATAGCAATCAGCCCCAGCATTTT. Translating gives CASLSLYSNQPQHF.

V gene TRBV5-1 combines with J gene TRBJ2-2, with TRBD2 matching 10 bases. V lost 2 bases to trimming and J lost 3 bases; unmatched junction nucleotides: 4. The CDR3 loop spans 16 amino acids. CDR1 is SGHRS and CDR2 is YFSETQ in the germline V gene. The CDR3 DNA follows: TGCGCCAGCAGCTTTCAAGCGGGAGGGGACACCGGGGAGCTGTTTTTT. It specifies CASSFQAGGDTGELFF.

This clone came up once. The chain uses TRBV30 and TRBJ2-7; D is unresolved. Germline V gives CDR1 GTSNPN, CDR2 SVGIG (reference sequence). V shed 3 bases and J shed 0 bases, with 6 bases lying between them. There are 12 residues in the CDR3. The CDR3 region is CAWRGSSYEQYF. The CDR3 region has the DNA TGTGCCTGGAGAGGCAGCTCCTACGAGCAGTACTTC.

V and J are TRBV28 and TRBJ2-1, with D maybe TRBD2 (7 bases). There are 16 residues in the CDR3. CDR1 is MDHEN, CDR2 SYDVKM, per germline. V was clipped by 6 bases and J by 2 bases, with 17 bases between them. The CDR3 loop reads CASRGAWAGAYNEQFF. Written as DNA, the CDR3 is TGTGCCAGCAGGGGGGCTTGGGCGGGAGCCTACAATGAGCAGTTCTTC.

This clone appeared a single time. V gene TRBV9 combines with J gene TRBJ1-2, with 10 bases aligning to TRBD1. Trimming cost V 3 bases and J 4 bases; bases outside gene matches: 6. The CDR3 is 15 amino acids. Germline V lookup: CDR1 SGDLS, CDR2 YYNGEE. The CDR3 spells CASSGETGGFYGYTF. The CDR3 DNA reads TGTGCCAGCAGCGGAGAGACAGGGGGCTTCTATGGCTACACCTTC.

A remark on this clone: Other DNA sequences of this sample code for an identical CDR3. This chain uses TRBV5-1 with TRBJ2-5; possible D gene TRBD1, 5 bases. CDR1 and CDR2 from the germline V gene are SGHRS and YFSETQ. The V end was cut by 2 bases, the J end by 2 bases, with 7 bases between. The CDR3 is made up of 13 amino acids. The CDR3 loop reads CASSFSGQETQYF. The DNA for the CDR3 is TGCGCCAGCAGCTTTTCAGGGCAAGAGACCCAGTACTTC.

The gene calls are TRBV4-2 and TRBJ1-1; a weak D match, TRBD1 (5 bases). V was cut by 2 bases and J by 6 bases, with 13 bases left in between. This CDR3 contains 14 residues. Germline V gives CDR1 LGHNA, CDR2 YNFKEQ. For the CDR3, the DNA is TGTGCCAGCAGCCAATCCCGGGACCTTTCTGAAGCTTTCTTT. Translated: CASSQSRDLSEAFF.

This chain connects TRBV5-5 to TRBJ1-6; no clear D. This CDR3 comprises 16 residues. V lost 1 base, J lost 5 bases, and 13 bases lay in between. Germline CDR1 is SGHKS and CDR2 is YYEKEE (reference sequence). The CDR3 nucleotides are TGTGCCAGCAGCTTGTTCCTTGCCGAGGATAATTCACCCCTCCACTTT. Amino acids: CASSLFLAEDNSPLHF.

This clone was counted once. This rearrangement joins TRBV14 to TRBJ2-7, with TRBD1 identical over 7 bases. J gave up 6 bases and V 0 bases, and 8 bases lay outside the gene matches. The CDR3 has 15 amino acids. The germline CDR1 and CDR2 sequences are SGHDN and FVKESK. CDR3 DNA sequence: TGTGCCAGCAGCCAAGATCTAGGGGGCAGGTCCGAGCAGTACTTC. Its translation is CASSQDLGGRSEQYF.

V and J are TRBV7-3 and TRBJ2-7, with 10 positions matching TRBD2. Per germline, CDR1 SGHTA and CDR2 FQGTGA. With 2 bases clipped from V and 6 bases from J, the junction kept 7 bases outside the gene matches. The CDR3 covers 15 residues. CDR3 DNA: TGTGCCAGCAGCTTACAAGCGGGAGGGCTTAGCGAGCAGTACTTC. Translation: CASSLQAGGLSEQYF. Using reference TRBV7-3 and TRBJ2-7 for the parts outside the CDR3, the full variable domain is GAGVSQTPSNKVTEKGKYVELRCDPISGHTALYWYRQSLGQGPEFLIYFQGTGAADDSGLPNDRFFAVRPEGSVSTLKIQRTERGDSAVYLCASSLQAGGLSEQYFGPGTRLTVT.

The chain uses TRBV5-1 and TRBJ2-3; D is possibly TRBD1 or TRBD2 (5 bases each). Between the trimmed V and J ends, which lost 6 bases and 6 bases, there was a span of 20 bases. Looked up from germline, CDR1 is SGHRS and CDR2 is YFSETQ. The CDR3 has 15 residues. The DNA for the CDR3 is TGCGCCAGCACTCTTAGGGACCCTCGGATGGATACGCAGTATTTT. Translating it yields CASTLRDPRMDTQYF.

This clone was seen more than once but under ten times. The chain is built from TRBV19 and TRBJ2-7; no firm D call. Germline values: CDR1 LNHDA, CDR2 SQIVND (reference sequence). Trimming left V 3 bases short and J 3 bases short, with 9 bases between. This CDR3 is built from 13 residues. The CDR3 DNA sequence: TGTGCCAGTAGTATCCAGGACGGCTACGAGCAGTACTTC. Protein sequence: CASSIQDGYEQYF.

This sequence joins TRBV7-2 and TRBJ2-1; D uncertain. In germline, CDR1 is SGHTA, CDR2 FQGNSA. This CDR3 contains 13 residues. V dropped 4 bases and J dropped 10 bases, with 14 bases sitting between them. The DNA for the CDR3 is TGTGCCAGCAGCTCATCTCCGAGCCGGGAGCAGTTCTTC. Translation: CASSSSPSREQFF.